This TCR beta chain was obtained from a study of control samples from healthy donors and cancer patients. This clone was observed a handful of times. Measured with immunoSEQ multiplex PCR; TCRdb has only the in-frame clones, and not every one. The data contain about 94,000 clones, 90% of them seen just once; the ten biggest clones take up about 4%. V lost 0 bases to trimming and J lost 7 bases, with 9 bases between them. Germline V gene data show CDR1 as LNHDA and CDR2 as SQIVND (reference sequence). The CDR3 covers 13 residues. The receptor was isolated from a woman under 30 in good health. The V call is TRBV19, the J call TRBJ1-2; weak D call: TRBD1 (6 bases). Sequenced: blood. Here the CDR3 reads CASSIEGGTGYTF. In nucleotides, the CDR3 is TGTGCCAGTAGTATAGAAGGGGGGACTGGCTACACCTTC.